A single sample is the source of the 11 T cell receptor beta chains below, sequenced in a study of PD-L1 blockade in urothelial cancer. As for time point: peripheral blood 6 weeks after treatment start. Sequencing was performed with immunoSEQ multiplex PCR; in TCRdb, only in-frame clones are kept and a portion is missing. The table has tens of thousands of clones, approximately 83% seen once. The sequencing here drew on PBMCs, taken around atezolizumab (anti-PD-L1) treatment. These receptors all come from a man between 60 and 70 years old with urothelial cancer.

The chain is built from TRBV28 and TRBJ1-1, with D possibly TRBD1 on 6 matching bases. Germline V CDR1 and CDR2: MDHEN, SYDVKM. The CDR3 loop spans 14 amino acids. Trimming removed 4 bases from V and 5 bases from J, with 14 bases in between. The CDR3 spells CASSSLKGETEAFF. In nucleotides, the CDR3 is TGTGCCAGCAGTTCACTTAAGGGGGAAACTGAAGCTTTCTTT. Combining the CDR3 with reference TRBV28 and TRBJ1-1 gives the whole variable domain DVKVTQSSRYLVKRTGEKVFLECVQDMDHENMFWYRQDPGLGLRLIYFSYDVKMKEKGDIPEGYSVSREKKERFSLILESASTNQTSMYLCASSSLKGETEAFFGQGTRLTVV.

Here the CDR3 reads CASSPPRTTNEKLFF. The DNA of the CDR3 is TGTGCCAGCAGCCCCCCGCGAACAACTAATGAAAAACTGTTTTTT. The chain uses TRBV9 and TRBJ1-4, with D unresolved. CDR3 size: 15 residues. Germline assignment: CDR1 SGDLS and CDR2 YYNGEE. V gave up 4 bases and J gave up 0 bases, with 10 bases separating them.

This sequence joins TRBV27 and TRBJ1-5, with D perhaps TRBD1 (6 bases). This CDR3 spans 15 amino acids. Trimming removed 2 bases at V and 6 bases at J, with 14 bases between. Germline V gene lookup returns CDR1 MNHEY and CDR2 SMNVEV (reference sequence). CDR3 sequence: CASSLVTGTGQPQHF. As DNA, the CDR3 is TGTGCCAGCAGTTTAGTAACAGGGACGGGTCAGCCCCAGCATTTT.

The chain recombines TRBV27 with TRBJ2-3; tentative D call: TRBD1 (5 bases). Germline lookup yields CDR1 MNHEY and CDR2 SMNVEV (reference sequence). This CDR3 has 13 residues. V lost 6 bases and J lost 7, with 14 bases in between. In DNA, the CDR3 is TGTGCCAGCAGGACAGACAGTTTAAATACGCAGTATTTT. Protein sequence: CASRTDSLNTQYF.

V and J are TRBV19 and TRBJ2-7, with 9 bases identical to TRBD1. From germline, CDR1 is LNHDA and CDR2 SQIVND (reference sequence). Germline trimming cut 3 bases from V and 3 bases from J; bases unmatched to any gene: 0. This CDR3 has 13 amino acids. The CDR3 here is CASSMDRGYEQYF. CDR3 DNA: TGTGCCAGTAGTATGGACAGGGGCTACGAGCAGTACTTC.

Only one count was recorded for this clone. The chain joins TRBV7-9 to TRBJ2-3; D is unresolved. The CDR3 has 11 amino acids. Deletions cut 7 bases from V and 3 bases from J, with 5 bases between. CDR1 and CDR2 from the germline V gene are SEHNR and FQNEAQ (reference sequence). In nucleotides, the CDR3 is TGTGCCAGCACCCGGACAGATACGCAGTATTTT. Translated: CASTRTDTQYF.

The chain joins TRBV30 to TRBJ1-6; D is unclear. The CDR3 loop spans 12 amino acids. Germline CDR1 GTSNPN, CDR2 SVGIG (reference sequence). V lost 2 bases and J lost 8, with 7 bases in between. The CDR3 region has the DNA TGTGCCTGGAGTCAGGTGGATTCACCCCTCCACTTT. It is translated as CAWSQVDSPLHF.

The chain couples TRBV5-1 to TRBJ1-5; D remains ambiguous. This CDR3 spans 16 amino acids. Per the germline V gene, CDR1 is SGHRS and CDR2 is YFSETQ. Trimming took 1 base from V and 3 from J, leaving 14 bases between them. Here the CDR3 reads CASSLSRQAINQPQHF. Here the CDR3 DNA reads TGCGCCAGCAGCTTGTCGCGTCAGGCGATCAATCAGCCCCAGCATTTT. The variable domain in full, with the rest retrieved from reference TRBV5-1 and TRBJ1-5, is KAGVTQTPRYLIKTRGQQVTLSCSPISGHRSVSWYQQTPGQGLQFLFEYFSETQRNKGNFPGRFSGRQFSNSRSEMNVSTLELGDSALYLCASSLSRQAINQPQHFGDGTRLSIL.

This rearrangement joins TRBV5-1 to TRBJ2-7, with 9 bases aligning to TRBD1. The CDR3 sequence is 14 residues long. From germline, CDR1 is SGHRS and CDR2 YFSETQ. J lost 7 bases, V lost 4 bases, and 9 bases had no gene match. DNA of the CDR3: TGCGCCAGCAGCCCGGGACAGGGCCCGAGGGAGCAGTACTTC. This encodes CASSPGQGPREQYF. Combining the CDR3 with reference TRBV5-1 and TRBJ2-7 gives the whole variable domain KAGVTQTPRYLIKTRGQQVTLSCSPISGHRSVSWYQQTPGQGLQFLFEYFSETQRNKGNFPGRFSGRQFSNSRSEMNVSTLELGDSALYLCASSPGQGPREQYFGPGTRLTVT.

This clone was seen a single time. The chain links TRBV4-3 to TRBJ2-3; 14 bases align to TRBD2. V was pared by 3 bases and J by 5 bases, with 4 bases of the junction left unmatched. Germline V gives CDR1 LGHNA, CDR2 YSLEER. The CDR3 runs to 16 residues. CDR3 amino acids: CASSQGLAGARDTQYF. CDR3 DNA: TGCGCCAGCAGCCAGGGACTAGCGGGGGCTCGAGATACGCAGTATTTT.

This clone was found a few times. This chain uses TRBV5-8 with TRBJ1-5; possible D gene TRBD1, 5 bases. Germline V gene sequence: CDR1 SGHTS, CDR2 YDEGEE. The CDR3 totals 15 residues. Trimming pared 4 bases from V and 5 bases from J, leaving 16 bases between. This chain's CDR3 is CASSPGVSGDQPQHF. CDR3 DNA sequence: TGTGCCAGCAGCCCCGGCGTTTCGGGGGATCAGCCCCAGCATTTT.